This TCR beta chain comes out of a study of blood T cell repertoires in COVID-19. CDR1 is MNHEY, CDR2 SVGEGT, per germline. The CDR3 has 17 amino acids. The J segment lost 4 bases and the V segment lost 2 bases, leaving 7 bases of the junction unmatched. Clones were sequenced by immunoSEQ multiplex PCR, and TCRdb holds only the in-frame ones, with some missing. The sample holds about 34,000 clones, approximately 84% seen once. V is TRBV6-2 or TRBV6-3 and J is TRBJ2-2, with TRBD2 matching over 10 bases. The sequence came from a man between 65 and 79 years old with COVID-19, enrolled during active disease. The sample comprised peripheral blood. In DNA form, the CDR3 reads TGTGCCAGCAGTTACGGGAGGACTAGCGGAATCACCGGGGAGCTGTTTTTT. Its protein product is CASSYGRTSGITGELFF.